This entry features one T cell receptor beta chain sequence. This entry comes from a study of technical replicates of blood from a few donors. Assay: immunoSEQ multiplex PCR; the TCRdb copy retains only in-frame clones and omits some. Among roughly 87,000 clones listed, 91% were seen once. The CDR3 is 15 residues long. CDR1 MNHEY and CDR2 SVGAGI come from the germline V gene. The V and J ends lost 2 bases and 6 bases respectively, with 16 bases between them. Specimen: T cells isolated from PBMCs. This TCR was recovered from a human donor in good health. The chain is built from TRBV6-5 and TRBJ1-2; TRBD1 is a possible D gene (6 bases). The chain's CDR3 is CASSYLGRSGDGYTF. The CDR3 nucleotides read TGTGCCAGCAGTTACCTTGGCAGGTCAGGGGATGGCTACACCTTC.